The entry below describes one T cell receptor beta chain. Its antigen is as yet unknown. With V trimmed by 6 bases and J by 1 base, 14 bases remained unmatched. This CDR3 comprises 17 residues. Germline-derived CDR1 and CDR2 are LGHDT and YNNKEL (reference sequence). This entry comes from a study of T cells after yellow fever vaccination. Regarding the study as a whole: Shared CD4/CD8 clonotypes were a small share, likely from convergent recombination. Post-booster samples contained most primary-vaccination clones (about 96% CD4, almost 90% CD8).

The study made its TCR cDNA through 5'RACE template switching. That step introduced a universal primer site along with UMIs. Each CDR3 protein gets one entry after TCRdb re-called the 5' RACE reads with MiXCR. This table holds under 350,000 distinct CDR3 sequences, 4.1% found once. V gene TRBV3-1 combines with J gene TRBJ2-5, with 7 bases aligning to TRBD2. The sample was PBMCs, taken 5 days after the yellow fever booster vaccination. The receptor's source is a man younger than 30 who received the YFV17D yellow fever vaccine. The CDR3 region is CASRPDRALAGQETQYF. CDR3 bases: TGTGCCAGCAGACCTGATAGGGCCTTAGCGGGCCAAGAGACCCAGTACTTC.